The 8 T cell receptor beta chains reported below all come from one sample, sequenced in a study of cytomegalovirus exposure and HLA in healthy donors. The study ran its PCR with 60 Vbeta and 13 Jbeta primers. The assay was immunoSEQ multiplex PCR, and TCRdb's table has in-frame clones only and misses some. The sample has around 200,000 clones; over 75% are singletons. Input material: PBMCs. These receptors all stem from a woman aged 45 to 65 in good health and CMV-seropositive.

This clone has just a few counts. The chain combines TRBV5-1 with TRBJ1-4; 8 nucleotides align to TRBD1. V lost 4 bases and J lost 0; bases outside the gene matches: 5. The CDR3 totals 16 residues. Germline V gene data show CDR1 as SGHRS and CDR2 as YFSETQ. The CDR3 reads CASSGQGDATNEKLFF. The CDR3 DNA reads as TGCGCCAGCAGCGGACAGGGTGATGCAACTAATGAAAAACTGTTTTTT.

The V gene is TRBV7-9, the J gene TRBJ1-2; tentative D call: TRBD1 (6 bases). V was clipped by 0 bases and J by 7 bases, with 6 bases between them. This CDR3 is built from 12 residues. CDR1 is SEHNR, CDR2 FQNEAQ, per germline (reference sequence). The CDR3 reads CASSLAQGGYTF. The CDR3 DNA follows: TGTGCCAGCAGCTTAGCACAGGGTGGCTACACCTTC.

This sequence joins TRBV5-1 and TRBJ2-7; 11 nucleotides align to TRBD2. The germline CDR1 and CDR2 sequences are SGHRS and YFSETQ. V gave up 2 bases and J gave up 2 bases; unmatched junction bases: 3. The CDR3 sequence is 15 residues long. CDR3 loop: CASSFGSGGAYEQYF. CDR3 nucleotides: TGCGCCAGCAGCTTTGGTAGCGGGGGGGCCTACGAGCAGTACTTC.

The chain recombines TRBV5-5 with TRBJ1-4; 7 bases line up with TRBD1. Trimming removed 0 bases from V and 6 bases from J; junction bases left unmatched: 8. The CDR3 runs to 16 residues. Germline lookup yields CDR1 SGHKS and CDR2 YYEKEE (reference sequence). The CDR3 region has the DNA TGTGCCAGCAGCTTGGTCAGGGGGAGTCAATATGAAAAACTGTTTTTT. Protein sequence: CASSLVRGSQYEKLFF.

The chain uses TRBV29-1 and TRBJ2-2, with a tentative D call TRBD2 (6 bases). This CDR3 comprises 13 residues. From germline, CDR1 is SQVTM and CDR2 ANQGSEA. V lost 4 bases, J lost 6 bases, and 12 bases lay in between. CDR3 coding DNA: TGCAGCGTTGTACTAGCTGGTGCCGGGGAGCTGTTTTTT. This encodes CSVVLAGAGELFF.

The chain has TRBV7-8 and TRBJ1-1; D not certain. V gave up 5 bases and J gave up 8 bases, with 18 bases separating them. Germline CDR1 reads SGHVS; CDR2 reads FQNEAQ. CDR3 length: 14 residues. CDR3 protein: CASSETPVMLEAFF. In DNA form, the CDR3 reads TGTGCCAGCAGCGAGACACCGGTCATGTTAGAAGCTTTCTTT.

The chain uses TRBV10-3 and TRBJ1-5, with D possibly TRBD1 on 5 matching bases. V was clipped by 6 bases and J by 7 bases, with 16 bases between them. The CDR3 runs to 14 residues. Looked up from germline, CDR1 is ENHRY and CDR2 is SYGVKD. The CDR3 loop reads CAISQSDSNQPQHF. The CDR3 DNA is TGTGCCATCAGCCAGTCCGACAGTAACCAGCCCCAGCATTTT.

The chain recombines TRBV28 with TRBJ1-5; D not resolved. CDR1 MDHEN and CDR2 SYDVKM come from the germline V gene. V lost 3 bases and J lost 2, with 14 bases in between. This CDR3 has 16 residues. The CDR3 sequence: CASSFRRGRGNQPQHF. The CDR3 DNA sequence: TGTGCCAGCAGTTTCAGGCGGGGTCGGGGCAATCAGCCCCAGCATTTT.